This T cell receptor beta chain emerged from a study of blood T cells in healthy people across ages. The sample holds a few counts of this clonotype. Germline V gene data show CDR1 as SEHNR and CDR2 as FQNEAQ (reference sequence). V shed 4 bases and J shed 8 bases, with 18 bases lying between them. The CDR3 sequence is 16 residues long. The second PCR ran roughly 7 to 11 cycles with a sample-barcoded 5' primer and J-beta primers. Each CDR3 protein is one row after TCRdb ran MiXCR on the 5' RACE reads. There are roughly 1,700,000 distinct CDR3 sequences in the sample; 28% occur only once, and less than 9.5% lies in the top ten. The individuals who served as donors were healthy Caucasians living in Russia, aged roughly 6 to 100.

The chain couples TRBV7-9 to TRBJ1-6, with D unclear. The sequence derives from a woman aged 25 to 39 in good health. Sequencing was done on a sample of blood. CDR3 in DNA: TGTGCCAGCAGCTCCCCGGACTCCCGAGGCGATTCACCCCTCCACTTT. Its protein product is CASSSPDSRGDSPLHF.